The T cell receptor beta chain under discussion was sequenced for a study of blood T cell repertoires in COVID-19. TCRdb's table, derived via immunoSEQ multiplex PCR, lists solely in-frame clones and lacks some. The repertoire consists of a few hundred thousand clones, with 75% to 90% occurring once and the leading ten covering under 2.5%. This CDR3 contains 13 residues. Germline loops: CDR1 SGHTA, CDR2 FQGTGA. Trimming took off 3 bases at V and 4 bases at J, with 9 bases between the two ends. Material for sequencing was PBMCs or T cells enriched from blood (not recorded which). J is TRBJ1-1 and V is TRBV7-3; TRBD1 might be the D (5 bases). This clonotype was sampled from a man aged 25-45 years who had recovered from COVID-19. CDR3 residues: CASSFGGVTEAFF. The DNA for the CDR3 is TGTGCCAGCAGCTTTGGGGGGGTCACTGAAGCTTTCTTT.